The present TCR beta chain was sequenced within a study of sequential checkpoint blockade in melanoma. Study summary: TCRβ was sequenced from DNA of about 96 pretreatment tumors. Regarding the study as a whole: Rising tumor T-cell fraction and clonality meant about 30 times likelier benefit. PD-L1 staining and CD8+ counts, not mutational load, tracked tumor T-cell clonality.

This clone is medium-sized. The antigen is undetermined. The germline CDR1 and CDR2 sequences are MDHEN and SYDVKM. The CDR3 length is 15 residues. Trimming removed 6 bases from V and 0 bases from J, with 12 bases in between. Treatment in this sample: randomized to nivolumab then ipilimumab (arm A) or the reverse (arm B). None of the patients previously received DNA-damaging chemotherapy. Assay: immunoSEQ multiplex PCR; the TCRdb copy retains only in-frame clones and omits some. This sample carries more than 5,000 clones, around 20% of them seen once, and the ten largest clones take roughly 18%. The source was tumor tissue (inferred from file names), collected from a patient given nivolumab and ipilimumab in sequence. The clonotype originates from a human donor with melanoma. The rearrangement joins TRBV28 to TRBJ1-3, with D perhaps matching TRBD1 (6 bases). This chain's CDR3 is CASRDRRNSGNTIYF. As DNA, the CDR3 is TGTGCCAGCAGAGACAGGAGGAACTCTGGAAACACCATATATTTT.